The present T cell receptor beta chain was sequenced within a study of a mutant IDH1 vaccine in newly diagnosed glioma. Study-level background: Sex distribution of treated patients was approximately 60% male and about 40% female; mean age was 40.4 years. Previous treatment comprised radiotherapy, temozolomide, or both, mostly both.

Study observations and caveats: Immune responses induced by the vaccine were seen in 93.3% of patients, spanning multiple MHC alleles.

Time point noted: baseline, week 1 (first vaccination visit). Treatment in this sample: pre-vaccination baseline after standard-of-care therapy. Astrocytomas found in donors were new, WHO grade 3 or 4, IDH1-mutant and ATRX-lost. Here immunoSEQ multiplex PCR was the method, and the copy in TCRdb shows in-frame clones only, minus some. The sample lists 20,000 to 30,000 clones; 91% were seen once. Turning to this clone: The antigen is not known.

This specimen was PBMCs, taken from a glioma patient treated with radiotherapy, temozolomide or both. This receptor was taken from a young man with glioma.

CDR3 amino acids: CASSFQTSAGVAQYF. The CDR3 DNA is TGTGCCAGCAGCTTCCAGACATCCGCGGGAGTAGCGCAGTACTTC. The gene calls are TRBV7-2 and TRBJ2-7, with 7 bases lining up with TRBD2. CDR1 is SGHTA, CDR2 FQGNSA, per germline. CDR3 size: 15 residues. V lost 3 bases and J lost 9; bases outside the gene matches: 14. The entire variable domain, with the rest obtained from reference TRBV7-2 and TRBJ2-7, is as follows: GAGVSQSPSNKVTEKGKDVELRCDPISGHTALYWYRQSLGQGLEFLIYFQGNSAPDKSGLPSDRFSAERTGGSVSTLTIQRTQQEDSAVYLCASSFQTSAGVAQYFGPGTRLTVT.